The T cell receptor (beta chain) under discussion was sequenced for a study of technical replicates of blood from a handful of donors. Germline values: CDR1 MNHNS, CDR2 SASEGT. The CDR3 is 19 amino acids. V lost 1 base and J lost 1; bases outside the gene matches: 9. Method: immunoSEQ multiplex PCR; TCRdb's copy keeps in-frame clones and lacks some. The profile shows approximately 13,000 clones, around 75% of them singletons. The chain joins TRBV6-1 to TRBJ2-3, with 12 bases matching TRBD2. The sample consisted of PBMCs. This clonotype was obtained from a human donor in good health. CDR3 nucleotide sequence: TGTGCCAGCAGTGAAGGGACTAGCGGGATAGGCCTTGGCACAGATACGCAGTATTTT. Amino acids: CASSEGTSGIGLGTDTQYF.